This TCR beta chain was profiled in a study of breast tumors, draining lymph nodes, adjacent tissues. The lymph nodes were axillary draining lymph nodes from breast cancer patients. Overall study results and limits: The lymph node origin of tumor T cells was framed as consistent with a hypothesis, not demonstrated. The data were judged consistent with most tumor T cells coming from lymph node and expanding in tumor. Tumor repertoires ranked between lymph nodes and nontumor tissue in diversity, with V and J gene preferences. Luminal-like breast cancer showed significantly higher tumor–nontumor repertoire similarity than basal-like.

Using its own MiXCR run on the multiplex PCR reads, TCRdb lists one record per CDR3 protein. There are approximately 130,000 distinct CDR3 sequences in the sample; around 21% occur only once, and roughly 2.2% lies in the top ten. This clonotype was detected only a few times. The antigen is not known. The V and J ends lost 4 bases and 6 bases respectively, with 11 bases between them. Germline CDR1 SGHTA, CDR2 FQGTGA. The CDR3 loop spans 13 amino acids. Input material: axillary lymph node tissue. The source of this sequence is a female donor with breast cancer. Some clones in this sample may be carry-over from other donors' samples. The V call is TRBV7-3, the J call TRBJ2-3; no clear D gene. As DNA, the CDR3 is TGTGCCAGCAGCTCTGGCGGTTTTGATACGCAGTATTTT. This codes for CASSSGGFDTQYF.